This is a list of T cell receptor beta chains from one sample in a study of blood T cell repertoires in COVID-19. Clones were sequenced by immunoSEQ multiplex PCR, and TCRdb holds only the in-frame ones, with some missing. The sample consists of around 94,000 clones, about four fifths of them appearing once. The sample was peripheral blood. The source is a human donor in a cohort sampled during active COVID-19. The CDR3 runs from the conserved cysteine through the conserved F or W. The D gene is left open where the match is weak.

v_gene: TRBV7-5; j_gene: TRBJ2-1; d_gene: -; CDR3aa: CVRSPPGLTNEQFF
v_gene: TRBV4-2; j_gene: TRBJ2-5; d_gene: TRBD2; CDR3aa: CASSQPSGRGQETQYF
v_gene: TRBV19; j_gene: TRBJ2-7; d_gene: TRBD1; CDR3aa: CASREDRGHYEQYF
v_gene: TRBV6-5; j_gene: TRBJ2-7; d_gene: TRBD1; CDR3aa: CASHDRGYEQYF
v_gene: TRBV30; j_gene: TRBJ1-5; d_gene: -; CDR3aa: CAWTLGGFNQPQHF
v_gene: TRBV11-2; j_gene: TRBJ1-6; d_gene: -; CDR3aa: CASSPGNNSPLHF
v_gene: TRBV9; j_gene: TRBJ1-3; d_gene: -; CDR3aa: CASSVGAGVGNTIYF
v_gene: TRBV30; j_gene: TRBJ2-6; d_gene: -; CDR3aa: CAWSPGQSGANVLTF
v_gene: TRBV19; j_gene: TRBJ1-1; d_gene: TRBD1; CDR3aa: CASSIDLGRGQAFF
v_gene: TRBV7-9; j_gene: TRBJ1-2; d_gene: TRBD1; CDR3aa: CASSLTGGGYGYTF
v_gene: TRBV5-1; j_gene: TRBJ2-3; d_gene: TRBD1; CDR3aa: CASSLAGTGFDTQYF
v_gene: TRBV10-3; j_gene: TRBJ2-5; d_gene: -; CDR3aa: CAISESRTEETQYF
v_gene: TRBV15; j_gene: TRBJ1-1; d_gene: TRBD1; CDR3aa: CATSRGTVGTEAFF
v_gene: TRBV18; j_gene: TRBJ1-1; d_gene: TRBD1; CDR3aa: CASSLLRDRGFEAFF
v_gene: TRBV18; j_gene: TRBJ2-2; d_gene: TRBD2; CDR3aa: CASSTTSGGNTGELFF
v_gene: TRBV6-4; j_gene: TRBJ2-2; d_gene: TRBD2; CDR3aa: CASSADGLAANTGELFF
v_gene: TRBV7-9; j_gene: TRBJ2-7; d_gene: TRBD2; CDR3aa: CASSINLGLAGSSYEQYF
v_gene: TRBV6-5; j_gene: TRBJ1-2; d_gene: TRBD1; CDR3aa: CASRGDRVNYGYTF
v_gene: TRBV7-2; j_gene: TRBJ2-7; d_gene: -; CDR3aa: CASSLGHTYEQYF
v_gene: TRBV6-5; j_gene: TRBJ1-2; d_gene: TRBD1; CDR3aa: CASSTQTGGNYGYTF
v_gene: TRBV21-1; j_gene: TRBJ2-6; d_gene: -; CDR3aa: CASSKATTFAVRDRGLAGANVLTF
v_gene: TRBV7-2; j_gene: TRBJ2-7; d_gene: -; CDR3aa: CASSPLRGTEQYF
v_gene: TRBV2; j_gene: TRBJ1-6; d_gene: TRBD1; CDR3aa: CASRKTGLGSPLHF
v_gene: TRBV7-9; j_gene: TRBJ1-5; d_gene: TRBD1; CDR3aa: CASSFGQGFMGSNQPQHF
v_gene: TRBV3-1/TRBV3-2; j_gene: TRBJ2-3; d_gene: -; CDR3aa: CASSQGGGFTDTQYF
v_gene: TRBV5-8; j_gene: TRBJ2-7; d_gene: TRBD1; CDR3aa: CASSLGRGLAYEQYF
v_gene: TRBV18; j_gene: TRBJ1-6; d_gene: -; CDR3aa: CASSPSGGMGDSPLHF
v_gene: TRBV6-5; j_gene: TRBJ2-7; d_gene: TRBD2; CDR3aa: CASRIAGAHEQYF
v_gene: TRBV6-5; j_gene: TRBJ2-7; d_gene: -; CDR3aa: CASMELWQIYEQYF
v_gene: TRBV4-2; j_gene: TRBJ1-5; d_gene: -; CDR3aa: CASSQGWHPGNQPQHF
v_gene: TRBV9; j_gene: TRBJ1-1; d_gene: -; CDR3aa: CASSVDGGTEAFF
v_gene: TRBV9; j_gene: TRBJ2-3; d_gene: TRBD2; CDR3aa: CASNPLAGPDPDTQYF
v_gene: TRBV6-5; j_gene: TRBJ2-7; d_gene: -; CDR3aa: CASSPTSYEQYF
v_gene: TRBV18; j_gene: TRBJ2-7; d_gene: TRBD2; CDR3aa: CASSPGLARTEQYF
v_gene: TRBV19; j_gene: TRBJ1-5; d_gene: -; CDR3aa: CASSWRENQPQHF
v_gene: TRBV6-6; j_gene: TRBJ1-2; d_gene: -; CDR3aa: CASSSGGGVENYGYTF
v_gene: TRBV11-2; j_gene: TRBJ1-2; d_gene: TRBD1; CDR3aa: CASSPGQGMAYGYTF
v_gene: TRBV2; j_gene: TRBJ2-7; d_gene: -; CDR3aa: CASSGSGYEQYF
v_gene: TRBV2; j_gene: TRBJ2-7; d_gene: TRBD1; CDR3aa: CASSSRDRQVREQYF
v_gene: TRBV19; j_gene: TRBJ1-5; d_gene: TRBD1; CDR3aa: CASSTTLDRGRQPQHF
v_gene: TRBV7-9; j_gene: TRBJ1-1; d_gene: TRBD1; CDR3aa: CASSFGTGITEAFF
v_gene: TRBV11-2; j_gene: TRBJ2-3; d_gene: TRBD2; CDR3aa: CASSPGTSGVASTDTQYF
v_gene: TRBV20-1; j_gene: TRBJ1-2; d_gene: -; CDR3aa: CSVRVNNGYTF
v_gene: TRBV18; j_gene: TRBJ1-1; d_gene: TRBD1; CDR3aa: CASSPQGDTEAFF
v_gene: TRBV19; j_gene: TRBJ2-7; d_gene: -; CDR3aa: CASSIDHGEQYF
v_gene: TRBV18; j_gene: TRBJ2-7; d_gene: TRBD2; CDR3aa: CASPLGGGSYEQYF
v_gene: TRBV7-9; j_gene: TRBJ1-4; d_gene: -; CDR3aa: CASTQQLAGEKLFF
v_gene: TRBV6-6; j_gene: TRBJ2-5; d_gene: -; CDR3aa: CASTRRGVETQYF
v_gene: TRBV7-9; j_gene: TRBJ1-6; d_gene: TRBD1; CDR3aa: CASSAGTVPNSPLHF
v_gene: TRBV2; j_gene: TRBJ2-3; d_gene: -; CDR3aa: CASYTDTQYF
v_gene: TRBV18; j_gene: TRBJ1-1; d_gene: TRBD1; CDR3aa: CASSPRGTGAMNTEAFF